These 12 T cell receptor beta chains were sequenced from one sample in a study of cytomegalovirus exposure and HLA in healthy donors. Amplification used 60 Vbeta primers and 13 Jbeta primers. Sequenced by immunoSEQ multiplex PCR; TCRdb stores in-frame clones only, minus some. The sample records 150,000 or so clones, 65% to 70% being singletons. The sample was PBMCs. Source of these receptors: a man aged 25-40 years in good health and CMV-seropositive.

The CDR3 reads CASSLQGGQTGELFF. The CDR3 nucleotides are TGTGCCAGCAGCTTACAGGGTGGTCAGACCGGGGAGCTGTTTTTT. This chain uses TRBV7-3 with TRBJ2-2; D is perhaps TRBD1 (5 bases). Germline V gene sequence: CDR1 SGHTA, CDR2 FQGTGA. The CDR3 length is 15 residues. V lost 2 bases, J lost 5 bases, and 12 bases lay in between.

This chain joins TRBV11-2 and TRBJ1-1, with a weak D call TRBD1 (5 bases). This CDR3 contains 16 residues. Germline lookup yields CDR1 SGHAT and CDR2 FQNNGV. The V gene lost 3 bases and the J gene lost 0 bases, with 14 bases spanning the gap. The CDR3, as DNA: TGTGCCAGCAGCTTCCGGCCGACAGTTATGAACACTGAAGCTTTCTTT. It codes for CASSFRPTVMNTEAFF.

J is TRBJ2-5 and V is TRBV4-1, with D unclear. Trimming cost V 1 base and J 0 bases, with 9 bases left between them. CDR3 length equals 15 residues. Germline V CDR1 and CDR2: MGHRA, YSYEKL. CDR3 coding DNA: TGCGCCAGCAGCCAAGGATCAGGCTACCAAGAGACCCAGTACTTC. Translating gives CASSQGSGYQETQYF.

This clone was seen a few times. This chain connects TRBV7-9 to TRBJ1-1; no reliable D call. V was cut by 3 bases and J by 1 base, with 6 bases left in between. CDR1 and CDR2 from the germline V gene are SEHNR and FQNEAQ (reference sequence). The CDR3 is made up of 13 amino acids. This CDR3 is CASSFSSNTEAFF. DNA of the CDR3: TGTGCCAGCAGCTTTTCGTCGAACACTGAAGCTTTCTTT. The whole variable domain, filled in from reference TRBV7-9 and TRBJ1-1, reads DTGVSQNPRHKITKRGQNVTFRCDPISEHNRLYWYRQTLGQGPEFLTYFQNEAQLEKSRLLSDRFSAERPKGSFSTLEIQRTEQGDSAMYLCASSFSSNTEAFFGQGTRLTVV.

This clone was found once. The chain uses TRBV6-1 and TRBJ2-7, with a possible D match to TRBD2 (7 bases). The germline V gene encodes CDR1 MNHNS and CDR2 SASEGT. The CDR3 contains 15 residues. Trimming shortened V by 1 base and J by 6 bases, and 16 bases separated the two germline ends. Here the CDR3 DNA reads TGTGCCAGCAGTGAAGAGGGGGGAGGGCGTTTCGAGCAGTACTTC. This translates into CASSEEGGGRFEQYF.

The V and J genes are TRBV29-1 and TRBJ2-7, with TRBD2 matching 11 bases. V trimming: 4 bases; J trimming: 9 bases; junction bases outside the gene matches: 8. CDR3 length equals 13 residues. Germline V gene data show CDR1 as SQVTM and CDR2 as ANQGSEA. In DNA, the CDR3 is TGCAGCGTTGCGACTAGCGGGAATGTAGTGCAGTACTTC. Residues: CSVATSGNVVQYF.

This clone was seen more than once but under ten times. Other DNA sequences in this specimen translate into the identical CDR3. V is TRBV6-5 and J is TRBJ1-1, with D perhaps TRBD1 (6 bases). The CDR3 totals 14 residues. CDR1 is MNHEY and CDR2 is SVGAGI in the germline V gene. V was shortened by 2 bases and J by 4 bases, with 11 bases between the two germline ends. CDR3 bases: TGTGCCAGCAGTTACGGGGGCACGGGCACTGAAGCTTTCTTT. This translates into CASSYGGTGTEAFF.

CDR3 residues: CAWSLFQGPTYNEQFF. CDR3 coding DNA: TGTGCCTGGAGTCTATTTCAGGGGCCAACCTACAATGAGCAGTTCTTC. The chain carries TRBV30 and TRBJ2-1; the D gene is possibly TRBD1 (6 bases). Trimming shortened V by 2 bases and J by 2 bases, and 16 bases separated the two germline ends. The germline gives CDR1 GTSNPN, CDR2 SVGIG (reference sequence). The CDR3 is 16 amino acids.

This clone was seen only a few times. The CDR3 DNA follows: TGTGCCAGTAACGTCGGACAGACGCTTCAAGAGACCCAGTACTTC. This encodes CASNVGQTLQETQYF. The chain uses TRBV19 and TRBJ2-5, with a tentative D call TRBD1 (6 bases). There are 15 residues in the CDR3. Trimming removed 7 bases from V and 2 bases from J, with 17 bases in between. Germline V gene sequence: CDR1 LNHDA, CDR2 SQIVND (reference sequence).

The CDR3 reads CASSPQGVYEQYF. As DNA, the CDR3 is TGTGCCAGCAGTCCGCAGGGTGTCTACGAGCAGTACTTC. The chain has TRBV6-1 and TRBJ2-7, with D perhaps TRBD1 (5 bases). V was cut by 5 bases and J by 3 bases, with 11 bases left in between. The CDR3 is 13 amino acids. Germline CDR1 MNHNS, CDR2 SASEGT.

The gene calls are TRBV19 and TRBJ2-1; 9 positions match TRBD2. Germline-derived CDR1 and CDR2 are LNHDA and SQIVND (reference sequence). The CDR3 consists of 15 residues. The junction had 7 bases not matched to a gene; V was cut back by 5 bases and J by 5 bases. The CDR3, as DNA: TGTGCCAGTAGTTCCCGCGGGGGGGGGAACAATGAGCAGTTCTTC. This gives the protein CASSSRGGGNNEQFF.

The J gene is TRBJ2-5, the V gene TRBV7-3; 13 bases align to TRBD2. The CDR3 contains 15 residues. J lost 5 bases, V lost 5 bases, and 5 bases had no gene match. Germline CDR1 and CDR2: SGHTA and FQGTGA. DNA of the CDR3: TGTGCCAGCAGCCGGACTAGCGGGAGTGGTGAGACCCAGTACTTC. This codes for CASSRTSGSGETQYF.